This T cell receptor (beta chain) was obtained from a study of T cell repertoires in cytomegalovirus infection. Study-level information: The public TCR beta signatures pointed to both CMV infection and matching HLA type. The study's findings and limits: What dominated the ex vivo response were HLA-C-restricted CMV-specific TCR beta clonotypes. Identification of carriers of CMV plus the relevant HLA was achieved through cumulative public TCR beta family frequency.

The germline V gene encodes CDR1 DFQATT and CDR2 SNEGSKA (reference sequence). J was trimmed by 8 bases and V by 1 base; bases with no gene match: 13. The CDR3 runs 17 residues. Using its own MiXCR run on the reads, TCRdb lists one record per CDR3 protein. The sample has about 600,000 distinct CDR3 sequences; less than 25% are singletons. A few counts support this clonotype. Its specificity is unknown. This sequence joins TRBV20-1 and TRBJ2-4; 11 nucleotides match TRBD1. The clonotype originates from a human donor in good health (CMV status not recorded). Some clones in this sample may be carry-over from other donors' samples. The sample taken for sequencing was CD8+ T cells from PBMCs. CDR3 bases: TGCAGTGCTAGAGTACCGAGGACAGGGGGCTTCATAGACATTCAGTACTTC. This translates into CSARVPRTGGFIDIQYF.